The 16 T cell receptor beta chains below all came from one sample that was sequenced in a study of blood T cells in healthy people across ages. The second PCR ran 7 to 11 cycles with a sample-barcoded 5' primer and J-beta primers. In TCRdb, the 5' RACE reads were re-called with MiXCR into one record per CDR3 protein. The sample lists around 600,000 distinct CDR3 sequences; around half were seen once. The source material was blood. Receptor source: an older man in good health.

This clonotype has just a few counts. One end of the junction does not line up with germline, which may come from a read error. The chain links TRBV5-1 to TRBJ2-7; D is perhaps TRBD1 or TRBD2 (6 bases each). The CDR3 covers 14 residues. CDR1 is SGHRS and CDR2 is YFSETQ in the germline V gene. CDR3 amino acids: CASRFRGLVDEQYF. Here the CDR3 DNA reads TGCGCCAGCCGCTTTCGGGGGCTCGTCGACGAGCAGTACTTC.

This clonotype was counted a single time. The chain combines TRBV20-1 with TRBJ2-7; D is perhaps TRBD1 (5 bases). CDR3 length equals 13 residues. The V gene lost 1 base and the J gene lost 2 bases, with 9 bases spanning the gap. Germline loops: CDR1 DFQATT, CDR2 SNEGSKA (reference sequence). The CDR3 region has the DNA TGCAGTGCTAGAGGAGACAGCACCTACGAGCAGTACTTC. Translation: CSARGDSTYEQYF.

This clonotype showed up many times. The V call is TRBV29-1, the J call TRBJ2-5, with D perhaps matching TRBD1 (6 bases). V was cut by 6 bases and J by 4 bases, with 12 bases left in between. The CDR3 is 12 amino acids. Germline CDR1 and CDR2: SQVTM and ANQGSEA. This CDR3 reads CSVQTGLETQYF. The CDR3 DNA sequence: TGCAGCGTGCAAACAGGGTTAGAGACCCAGTACTTC.

This clonotype was detected many times. This chain uses TRBV6-5 with TRBJ2-7; 13 positions agree with TRBD2. The CDR3 contains 16 residues. In germline, CDR1 is MNHEY, CDR2 SVGAGI. The J segment lost 2 bases and the V segment lost 4 bases, leaving 5 bases of the junction unmatched. CDR3 DNA sequence: TGTGCCAGCAGTTCGCGACTAGCGGGAGGACCCTACGAGCAGTACTTC. Translated: CASSSRLAGGPYEQYF.

The chain joins TRBV6-5 to TRBJ2-4, with D unclear. Gene TRBJ2-7 matches the end of the DNA better, so the J call may be wrong. CDR1 is MNHEY and CDR2 is SVGAGI in the germline V gene. CDR3 size: 11 residues. CDR3 DNA sequence: TGTGCCGGCAAAGGAACCTACGAGCAGTACTTC. Its translation: CAGKGTYEQYF.

This sequence joins TRBV20-1 and TRBJ1-6; D is ambiguous. Per the germline V gene, CDR1 is DFQATT and CDR2 is SNEGSKA (reference sequence). V lost 1 base and J 7 bases, leaving 17 bases between the germline ends. This CDR3 contains 16 residues. The CDR3 DNA is TGCAGTGCTAGAGTGGAGGTTCGGCGATCGAATTCACCCCTCCACTTT. Translated, it gives CSARVEVRRSNSPLHF.

The chain recombines TRBV5-5 with TRBJ1-2; the D is unclear. The CDR3 runs to 15 residues. The germline gives CDR1 SGHKS, CDR2 YYEKEE (reference sequence). Trimming cost V 2 bases and J 0 bases, with 11 bases left between them. This CDR3 is CASSFLDGPNYGYTF. CDR3 sequence (DNA): TGTGCCAGCAGCTTTCTAGACGGACCTAACTATGGCTACACCTTC.

This chain links TRBV7-2 with TRBJ2-3; 10 bases fit TRBD2. The ends lost 4 bases at V and 1 base at J; junction bases unmatched: 8. Germline values: CDR1 SGHTA, CDR2 FQGNSA. This CDR3 region has 17 residues. The CDR3 nucleotides are TGTGCCAGCAGCTCCACGGGGGGGACTAGCGGCACAGATACGCAGTATTTT. This encodes CASSSTGGTSGTDTQYF.

The chain is built from TRBV29-1 and TRBJ2-7, with 10 nucleotides matching TRBD1. This CDR3 is 14 amino acids long. Per the germline V gene, CDR1 is SQVTM and CDR2 is ANQGSEA. The V segment lost 1 base and the J segment 6 bases; nucleotides outside the gene matches: 6. The CDR3 DNA is TGCAGCGTTGAAGTAAGTGGGACAGGGGTCGAGCAGTACTTC. This encodes CSVEVSGTGVEQYF.

This rearrangement joins TRBV20-1 to TRBJ2-7, with D unresolved. Germline assignment: CDR1 DFQATT and CDR2 SNEGSKA (reference sequence). There are 12 residues in the CDR3. Trimming pared 2 bases from V and 7 bases from J, leaving 12 bases between. In DNA, the CDR3 is TGCAGTGCTAGAATCTCTTATGGTGAGCAGTACTTC. This encodes CSARISYGEQYF.

The chain uses TRBV7-3 and TRBJ2-1, with TRBD2 matching over 8 bases. The V segment lost 2 bases and the J segment 9 bases; nucleotides outside the gene matches: 9. Looked up from germline, CDR1 is SGHTA and CDR2 is FQGTGA. This CDR3 comprises 15 residues. CDR3 in DNA: TGTGCCAGCAGCTTACAAGAGCGGGAGTATGGTGAGCAGTTCTTC. It yields the protein CASSLQEREYGEQFF.

The V and J genes are TRBV5-5 and TRBJ2-7, with TRBD2 matching over 7 bases. The junction had 11 bases not matched to a gene; V was cut back by 5 bases and J by 3 bases. Germline V gene sequence: CDR1 SGHKS, CDR2 YYEKEE (reference sequence). CDR3 length: 15 amino acids. Here the CDR3 DNA reads TGTGCCAGCAGAGGCATCCGGGGGGTGGACTACGAGCAGTACTTC. This gives the protein CASRGIRGVDYEQYF.

The chain joins TRBV6-5 to TRBJ1-5; 7 bases agree with TRBD1. Losses at the gene ends were 6 bases for V and 5 bases for J; bases not matched to a gene: 10. Germline values: CDR1 MNHEY, CDR2 SVGAGI. The CDR3 extends over 15 amino acids. CDR3 bases: TGTGCCAGCAGACAAGGGACAGACTATTATCAGCCCCAGCATTTT. It codes for CASRQGTDYYQPQHF.

This clonotype was observed a handful of times. This chain uses TRBV10-3 with TRBJ2-7; D unclear. The CDR3 loop spans 14 amino acids. CDR1 and CDR2 from the germline V gene are ENHRY and SYGVKD. Trimming stripped 8 bases from V and 0 bases from J, with 14 bases between. CDR3 amino acids: CAIASPASSYEQYF. As DNA, the CDR3 is TGTGCCATCGCCAGCCCAGCGAGCTCCTACGAGCAGTACTTC.

In DNA, the CDR3 is TGCGCCAGCAGCGAAACGGGACAGCCCAATCAGCCCCAGCATTTT. This sequence encodes CASSETGQPNQPQHF. The genes are TRBV5-1 and TRBJ1-5; 7 bases agree with TRBD1. Trimming cost V 4 bases and J 3 bases; bases outside gene matches: 7. The germline V gene has CDR1 SGHRS and CDR2 YFSETQ. The CDR3 loop spans 15 amino acids. Full variable domain (rest looked up from reference TRBV5-1 and TRBJ1-5): KAGVTQTPRYLIKTRGQQVTLSCSPISGHRSVSWYQQTPGQGLQFLFEYFSETQRNKGNFPGRFSGRQFSNSRSEMNVSTLELGDSALYLCASSETGQPNQPQHFGDGTRLSIL.

The V gene is TRBV6-1, the J gene TRBJ1-5; D may be TRBD1 (6 bases). This CDR3 is built from 13 residues. Trimming took 7 bases from V and 7 from J, leaving 14 bases between them. Looked up from germline, CDR1 is MNHNS and CDR2 is SASEGT. CDR3 DNA sequence: TGTGCCAGCACCTTGGGGGCCCAGCAGCCCCAGCATTTT. Residues: CASTLGAQQPQHF.